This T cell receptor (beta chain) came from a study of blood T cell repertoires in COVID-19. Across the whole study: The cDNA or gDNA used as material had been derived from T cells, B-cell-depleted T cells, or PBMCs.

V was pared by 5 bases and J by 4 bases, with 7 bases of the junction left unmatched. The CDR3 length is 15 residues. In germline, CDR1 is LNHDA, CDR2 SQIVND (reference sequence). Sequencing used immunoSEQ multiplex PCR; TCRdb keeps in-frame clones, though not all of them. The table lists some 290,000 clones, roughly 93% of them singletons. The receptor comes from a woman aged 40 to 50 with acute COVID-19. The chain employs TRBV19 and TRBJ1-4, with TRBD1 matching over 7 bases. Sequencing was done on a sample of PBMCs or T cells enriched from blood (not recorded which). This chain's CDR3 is CASSPPDRRNEKLFF. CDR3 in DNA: TGTGCCAGTAGTCCCCCGGACAGGCGTAATGAAAAACTGTTTTTT.